The present TCR beta chain was sequenced within a study of OX40 agonist ivuxolimab in advanced cancers. Across the study: All patients had ivuxolimab intravenously every 2 weeks at 0.01 to 10 mg/kg.

Germline V gene data show CDR1 as MNHEY and CDR2 as SVGAGI. J gave up 3 bases and V 6 bases, and 5 bases lay outside the gene matches. This CDR3 is 14 amino acids long. In the case of this clone: The antigen remains unidentified.

The method was immunoSEQ multiplex PCR; TCRdb's version includes in-frame clones alone and lacks a portion of them. The repertoire holds about 93,000 clones, with under 95% as singletons. Study results and limitations: Doses of 0.1 to 3.0 mg/kg were accompanied by clonal expansion of CD4+ and CD8+ blood T cells by week 6.

Sequencing was performed on CD4+ or CD8+ T cells sorted from blood, taken in a trial of the OX40 agonist ivuxolimab. This receptor was obtained from an adult with an advanced solid tumor such as melanoma, head and neck, liver or kidney cancer. The chain employs TRBV6-5 and TRBJ1-1; 9 bases line up with TRBD1. The CDR3 protein is CASSIQGADTEAFF. In nucleotides, the CDR3 is TGTGCCAGCAGCATACAGGGGGCGGACACTGAAGCTTTCTTT.